This is a list of T cell receptor beta chains from one sample in a study of control samples from healthy donors and cancer patients. Sequencing was performed with immunoSEQ multiplex PCR; in TCRdb, only in-frame clones are kept and a portion is missing. This table has fewer than 200,000 clones, about 90% appearing once. Source material: blood. The receptors here all came from a woman in her 30s in good health. Both conserved end residues are part of each CDR3. A D gene is named only where the DNA matches it firmly. The listing skips clone size in some rows; elsewhere it reads once, few, many or a size class.

j_gene | v_gene | abundance | d_gene | CDR3nt | CDR3aa
TRBJ2-7 | TRBV6-5 | few | - | TGTGCCAGCAGGAAACAGGGAATGGAGCAGTACTTC | CASRKQGMEQYF
TRBJ2-5 | TRBV6-5 | - | - | TGTGCCAGCAGTTCGACTGGGCGGGAGACCCAGTACTTC | CASSSTGRETQYF
TRBJ1-2 | TRBV28 | - | - | TGTGCCAGCAGTTCACCCACCCAGGGGAAGTTCTATGGCTACACCTTC | CASSSPTQGKFYGYTF
TRBJ2-3 | TRBV14 | - | - | TGTGCCAGCAGCCAAGCTGATACGCAGTATTTT | CASSQADTQYF
TRBJ1-6 | TRBV30 | once | - | TGTGCCTGGACTCAGGGTGGTTCACCCCTCCACTTT | CAWTQGGSPLHF
TRBJ2-7 | TRBV28 | - | TRBD2 | TGTGCCACCTCCCCCGGGGGGGCCAAGAACTACGAGCAGTACTTC | CATSPGGAKNYEQYF
TRBJ2-6 | TRBV3-1/TRBV3-2 | - | - | TGTGCCAGCAGCCAAGATCACTCTGGGGCCAACGTCCTGACTTTC | CASSQDHSGANVLTF
TRBJ2-4 | TRBV19 | - | - | TGTGCCAGTAGTATGAGAGGGAGGACCAAAAACATTCAGTACTTC | CASSMRGRTKNIQYF
TRBJ2-3 | TRBV18 | - | - | TGTGCCAGCTCCTCGATAGGGGAGCTCACAGATACGCAGTATTTT | CASSSIGELTDTQYF
TRBJ2-5 | TRBV3-1/TRBV3-2 | - | - | TGTGCCAGCAGCCAAGGTTTGAAAGAGACCCAGTACTTC | CASSQGLKETQYF
TRBJ1-6 | TRBV3-1/TRBV3-2 | - | - | TGTGCCAGCAGCTCAAAGACGGGGTGGCTCCACTTT | CASSSKTGWLHF
TRBJ2-3 | TRBV29-1 | - | TRBD2 | TGCAGCTTGTATGGGGGGGGAAACACAGATACGCAGTATTTT | CSLYGGGNTDTQYF
TRBJ1-4 | TRBV19 | - | TRBD1 | TGTGCCAGTAGTCCATCCTCCGGGACAGGGAGCGGGTGGTCGTTAGGAAAACTGTTTTTT | CASSPSSGTGSGWSLGKLFF
TRBJ2-1 | TRBV5-1 | - | TRBD2 | TGCGCCAGCACTCCTGCAGCGGGAGTGAGGGAGCAGTTCTTC | CASTPAAGVREQFF
TRBJ1-3 | TRBV11-2 | - | - | TGTGCCAGCAGCTATGAGACTCGCGGAAACACCATATATTTT | CASSYETRGNTIYF
TRBJ2-1 | TRBV29-1 | - | TRBD2 | TGCAGCGGATTACCGGGACTAGAAAATGAGCAGTTCTTC | CSGLPGLENEQFF
TRBJ2-1 | TRBV10-3 | - | TRBD2 | TGTGCCATCTCGGCTCTGGGGCTAGCGGGGGGCAATGAGCAGTTCTTC | CAISALGLAGGNEQFF
TRBJ1-4 | TRBV30 | once | TRBD1 | TGTGCCTGGAGTTCCGACAGGGTTTTTGAAAAACTGTTTTTT | CAWSSDRVFEKLFF
TRBJ2-3 | TRBV27 | - | TRBD1 | TGTGCCAGCAGCTCCGGGACAGCTACAGATACGCAGTATTTT | CASSSGTATDTQYF
TRBJ2-3 | TRBV2 | - | - | TGTGCCAGCGGCTTAGCGGAGTTAAGCACAGATACGCAGTATTTT | CASGLAELSTDTQYF
TRBJ1-2 | TRBV5-1 | once | TRBD1 | TGCGCCAGCAGCTTGTACCGGGACAGCTATGGCTACACCTTC | CASSLYRDSYGYTF
TRBJ1-2 | TRBV5-1 | - | - | TGCGCCAGCAGCCTCGGAGGGCAGGGTCTTTATGGCTACACCTTC | CASSLGGQGLYGYTF
TRBJ1-2 | TRBV14 | - | - | TGTGCCAGCAGCCAAGGACAGTTCTACACCTTC | CASSQGQFYTF
TRBJ1-2 | TRBV12-3/TRBV12-4 | few | - | TGTGCCAGCAGTTTAGCGGCAGTTAGGGGCTACACCTTC | CASSLAAVRGYTF
TRBJ2-3 | TRBV6-5 | - | TRBD2 | TGTGCCAGCCGCGGACTGCGGGAGTTCGCAGATACGCAGTATTTT | CASRGLREFADTQYF
TRBJ2-5 | TRBV5-1 | - | TRBD2 | TGCGCCAGCAGACTGACCTCCTTAGCGGGGGGCCAAGAGACCCAGTACTTC | CASRLTSLAGGQETQYF
TRBJ2-7 | TRBV5-1 | - | - | TGCGCCAGCAGCCCGGACAGCCGATCCTACGAGCAGTACTTC | CASSPDSRSYEQYF
TRBJ2-2 | TRBV4-1 | - | TRBD2 | TGCGCCAGCAGCCATCCCCCGACTAGCGGGAGTAACGGGGAGCTGTTTTTT | CASSHPPTSGSNGELFF